What follows are 29 T cell receptor beta chains derived from one specimen sequenced in a study of blood T cell repertoires in COVID-19. Only in-frame clones appear in the TCRdb table, and some are missing; sequencing was by immunoSEQ multiplex PCR. Of almost 350,000 clones listed, roughly 87% are singletons. Material: peripheral blood. The receptors stem from a woman aged 55-69 years with COVID-19, enrolled during active disease.

The rearrangement uses TRBV3-1 (or the pseudogene TRBV3-2) and TRBJ2-1; D gene unclear. Germline assignment: CDR1 LGHDT and CDR2 YNNKEL (reference sequence). This CDR3 is 13 amino acids long. V lost 0 bases, J lost 10 bases, and 10 bases lay in between. The CDR3 is CASSQESEREQFF. The DNA of the CDR3 is TGTGCCAGCAGCCAAGAAAGCGAGAGAGAGCAGTTCTTC.

This sequence joins TRBV24-1 and TRBJ1-1; 10 nucleotides line up with TRBD1. The CDR3 is made up of 17 amino acids. Germline-derived CDR1 and CDR2 are KGHDR and SFDVKD. After removal of 4 bases from V and 3 bases from J, the junction contained 10 bases not matched to a gene. CDR3 in amino acids: CATSEQLDRGEYTEAFF. CDR3 coding DNA: TGTGCCACCAGTGAACAATTGGACAGGGGGGAGTACACTGAAGCTTTCTTT.

The chain employs TRBV10-3 and TRBJ1-5; 8 nucleotides line up with TRBD1. This CDR3 comprises 15 residues. The V gene's germline CDR1 is ENHRY and CDR2 SYGVKD. The V gene end was trimmed by 2 bases and the J gene end by 4 bases; junction bases not matched to a gene: 4. For the CDR3, the DNA is TGTGCCATCAGTGAGCATACAGGGGGAAATCAGCCCCAGCATTTT. It translates to CAISEHTGGNQPQHF.

The rearrangement uses TRBV3-1 (or the pseudogene TRBV3-2) and TRBJ2-7, with 8 positions matching TRBD2. Germline-derived CDR1 and CDR2 are LGHDT and YNNKEL (reference sequence). The V and J ends lost 1 base and 4 bases, in that order; junction bases with no gene match: 6. The CDR3 covers 15 residues. The CDR3 here is CASSQVRGGQYEQYF. For the CDR3, the DNA is TGTGCCAGCAGCCAAGTCCGCGGGGGGCAATACGAGCAGTACTTC.

The chain is built from TRBV6-6 and TRBJ2-7; D is unclear. The CDR3 runs 14 residues. With 5 bases removed from V and 0 bases from J, the gap between germline ends came to 11 bases. CDR1 is MNHNY and CDR2 is SVGAGI in the germline V gene (reference sequence). The DNA for the CDR3 is TGTGCCAGCAGTCGTCCAGCAGGCTCCTACGAGCAGTACTTC. This gives the protein CASSRPAGSYEQYF.

This clone was counted only a few times. The chain uses TRBV29-1 and TRBJ2-7; D not resolved. The V and J ends lost 4 bases and 3 bases respectively, with 13 bases between them. The germline V gene has CDR1 SQVTM and CDR2 ANQGSEA. This CDR3 comprises 13 residues. The CDR3 coding sequence is TGCAGCGTTGGGGCAGAACCCTTCTACGAGCAGTACTTC. It specifies CSVGAEPFYEQYF.

The CDR3 region is CATRRGGGKADTQYF. Written as DNA, the CDR3 is TGTGCCACCCGAAGGGGTGGGGGGAAAGCAGATACGCAGTATTTT. The J gene is TRBJ2-3, the V gene TRBV2, with D possibly matching TRBD2 (6 bases). The CDR3 is made up of 15 amino acids. Trimming removed 10 bases from V and 4 bases from J, with 21 bases in between. Germline CDR1 reads SNHLY; CDR2 reads FYNNEI.

This chain joins TRBV6-5 and TRBJ1-1; D uncertain. V was trimmed by 10 bases and J by 1 base, leaving 13 bases between them. The CDR3 covers 13 residues. Germline lookup yields CDR1 MNHEY and CDR2 SVGAGI. Written as DNA, the CDR3 is TGTGCCACGGGAGAGGTAAAGAACACTGAAGCTTTCTTT. It encodes CATGEVKNTEAFF.

This clone occurred a few times. This chain joins TRBV5-6 and TRBJ1-1, with D tentatively TRBD1 (5 bases). Germline CDR1 reads SGHDT; CDR2 reads YYEEEE. With 2 bases removed from V and 6 bases from J, the gap between germline ends came to 20 bases. CDR3 size: 16 residues. DNA of the CDR3: TGTGCCAGCAGCTTCTTCCCTCGGCGGGGGGAGGCTGAAGCTTTCTTT. Its translation: CASSFFPRRGEAEAFF.

The chain carries TRBV2 and TRBJ2-5, with 9 bases lining up with TRBD1. Germline CDR1 SNHLY, CDR2 FYNNEI. The junction had 3 bases not matched to a gene; V was cut back by 3 bases and J by 7 bases. The CDR3 spans 13 residues. The DNA for the CDR3 is TGTGCCAGCAGTGAGGGACAGGGAGGGACCCAGTACTTC. Translation gives CASSEGQGGTQYF.

Remarks on this clone: Other DNA sequences in the sample encode the same CDR3. V usage is TRBV15 and J usage is TRBJ1-2, with D maybe TRBD1 (5 bases). Looked up from germline, CDR1 is LNHNV and CDR2 is YYDKDF (reference sequence). V was trimmed by 1 base and J by 1 base, leaving 7 bases between them. CDR3 length: 14 amino acids. CDR3 in DNA: TGTGCCACCAGCAGAGGGGGGGTTAACTATGGCTACACCTTC. Its protein product is CATSRGGVNYGYTF.

CDR3 bases: TGTGCCAGCAGTCAGAGCGGGGGGAAGACCTACAATGAGCAGTTCTTC. Protein product: CASSQSGGKTYNEQFF. V and J are TRBV27 and TRBJ2-1, with 9 bases identical to TRBD2. Germline V gene data show CDR1 as MNHEY and CDR2 as SMNVEV (reference sequence). Germline trimming cut 5 bases from V and 2 bases from J; bases unmatched to any gene: 7. This CDR3 comprises 16 residues.

The rearrangement uses TRBV15 and TRBJ2-1, with D maybe TRBD2 (5 bases). Germline V gene sequence: CDR1 LNHNV, CDR2 YYDKDF (reference sequence). The CDR3 spans 15 residues. V shed 4 bases and J shed 0 bases, with 10 bases lying between them. The CDR3 is CATSIRESSYNEQFF. The CDR3, as DNA: TGTGCCACCAGCATCCGGGAAAGCTCCTACAATGAGCAGTTCTTC. The full variable domain, rest sourced from reference TRBV15 and TRBJ2-1, is DAMVIQNPRYQVTQFGKPVTLSCSQTLNHNVMYWYQQKSSQAPKLLFHYYDKDFNNEADTPDNFQSRRPNTSFCFLDIRSPGLGDTAMYLCATSIRESSYNEQFFGPGTRLTVL.

This chain uses TRBV12-3 or TRBV12-4 with TRBJ2-7; D not resolved. The CDR3 is 13 residues long. V shed 6 bases and J shed 3 bases, with 12 bases lying between them. The CDR3 sequence is CASRGQNFYEQYF. For the CDR3, the DNA is TGTGCCAGCAGGGGCCAGAACTTCTACGAGCAGTACTTC.

This clone has only one observation. The rearrangement uses TRBV19 and TRBJ2-3, with a weak D call TRBD2 (6 bases). The CDR3 loop spans 12 amino acids. With 3 bases removed from V and 6 bases from J, the gap between germline ends came to 7 bases. Per germline, CDR1 LNHDA and CDR2 SQIVND (reference sequence). The CDR3 sequence: CASSIGRDTQYF. The CDR3, as DNA: TGTGCCAGTAGTATTGGGAGGGATACGCAGTATTTT.

Concerning this clone: The sample contains more than one DNA sequence encoding this CDR3. The gene calls are TRBV5-1 and TRBJ2-7, with D possibly being TRBD1 (5 bases). Germline CDR1 SGHRS, CDR2 YFSETQ. This CDR3 spans 14 amino acids. V was shortened by 0 bases and J by 1 base, with 8 bases between the two germline ends. The CDR3 loop reads CASSLVAGSYEQYF. In DNA, the CDR3 is TGCGCCAGCAGCTTGGTTGCAGGGTCCTACGAGCAGTACTTC.

The chain combines TRBV5-4 with TRBJ2-1, with 8 bases that match TRBD1. The germline V gene has CDR1 SGHNT and CDR2 YYREEE (reference sequence). V lost 3 bases and J lost 8; bases outside the gene matches: 7. This CDR3 is built from 14 residues. CDR3 protein: CASSSGTGSHEQFF. CDR3 bases: TGTGCCAGCAGCTCAGGGACAGGCTCCCATGAGCAGTTCTTC.

The rearrangement links TRBV9 to TRBJ2-1, with TRBD1 as a possible D gene (5 bases). With 3 bases removed from V and 4 bases from J, the gap between germline ends came to 14 bases. In germline, CDR1 is SGDLS, CDR2 YYNGEE. The CDR3 has 15 residues. The chain's CDR3 is CASSEGRALYNEQFF. The CDR3 nucleotides read TGTGCCAGCAGCGAGGGCAGGGCGCTTTACAATGAGCAGTTCTTC. The complete variable domain, with remaining parts taken from reference TRBV9 and TRBJ2-1, reads DSGVTQTPKHLITATGQRVTLRCSPRSGDLSVYWYQQSLDQGLQFLIQYYNGEERAKGNILERFSAQQFPDLHSELNLSSLELGDSALYFCASSEGRALYNEQFFGPGTRLTVL.

The chain links TRBV7-2 to TRBJ2-1; 7 nucleotides match TRBD2. This CDR3 comprises 15 residues. The V gene end was trimmed by 8 bases and the J gene end by 2 bases; junction bases not matched to a gene: 9. The germline V gene has CDR1 SGHTA and CDR2 FQGNSA. The CDR3: CASQLAGTTYNEQFF. The CDR3 nucleotides read TGTGCCAGCCAATTGGCGGGGACTACCTACAATGAGCAGTTCTTC.

This sequence joins TRBV21-1 and TRBJ2-5; the D call of TRBD2 is as the table states it, not checked on the DNA. TRBV21-1 is assigned pseudogene status. The CDR3 contains 15 residues. The CDR3 coding sequence is TGTGCCAGCAGCAAAGGACTGTTACCGGGACTAGCGCCCGACTTC. Its translation: CASSKGLLPGLAPDF.

The chain combines TRBV6-5 with TRBJ1-4; TRBD1 might be the D (6 bases). V shed 6 bases and J shed 8 bases, with 19 bases lying between them. Germline CDR1 and CDR2: MNHEY and SVGAGI. CDR3 length: 15 residues. The chain's CDR3 is CASRDPYRVQEKLFF. Here the CDR3 DNA reads TGTGCCAGCAGGGACCCTTACAGGGTGCAGGAAAAACTGTTTTTT.

The chain has TRBV27 and TRBJ1-1, with D unresolved. CDR1 and CDR2 from the germline V gene are MNHEY and SMNVEV (reference sequence). This CDR3 region has 13 residues. The germline V and J ends were trimmed by 3 bases and 1 base, with 6 bases remaining between them. The CDR3 protein is CASSFRQNTEAFF. CDR3 nucleotide sequence: TGTGCCAGCAGTTTTCGACAGAACACTGAAGCTTTCTTT.

The chain has TRBV29-1 and TRBJ2-1; the match to TRBD1 covers 10 bases. This CDR3 contains 14 residues. CDR1 and CDR2 (germline): SQVTM, ANQGSEA. With V trimmed by 7 bases and J by 8 bases, 11 bases remained unmatched. This chain's CDR3 is CSARKGQGYDEQFF. The DNA of the CDR3 is TGCAGCGCCCGAAAGGGACAGGGGTATGATGAGCAGTTCTTC.

The chain recombines TRBV6-5 with TRBJ2-4; D unclear. V was clipped by 11 bases and J by 5 bases, with 19 bases between them. The CDR3 contains 14 residues. CDR1 and CDR2 from the germline V gene are MNHEY and SVGAGI. The CDR3 region is CAGNGARHQNIQYF. The CDR3 DNA sequence: TGTGCCGGCAACGGAGCGCGGCATCAAAACATTCAGTACTTC.

This sequence joins TRBV6-2 or TRBV6-3 and TRBJ1-6; unclear D gene. The germline V gene has CDR1 MNHEY and CDR2 SVGEGT. The CDR3 has 16 amino acids. V was clipped by 2 bases and J by 7 bases, with 15 bases between them. The CDR3 spells CASSYGRVLPNSPLHF. CDR3 DNA: TGTGCCAGCAGTTACGGGAGGGTATTACCGAATTCACCCCTCCACTTT.

The CDR3: CASADLATNEKLFF. The CDR3, as DNA: TGCGCCAGCGCCGATCTAGCAACTAATGAAAAACTGTTTTTT. The V call is TRBV5-1, the J call TRBJ1-4, with D hard to call. The V and J ends lost 7 bases and 0 bases respectively, with 10 bases between them. In germline, CDR1 is SGHRS, CDR2 YFSETQ. This CDR3 has 14 residues.

The chain has TRBV28 and TRBJ1-1; D is uncertain. Trimming took off 5 bases at V and 6 bases at J, with 10 bases between the two ends. CDR1 MDHEN and CDR2 SYDVKM come from the germline V gene. The CDR3 has 12 amino acids. The chain's CDR3 is CASSPPPAEAFF. As DNA, the CDR3 is TGTGCCAGCAGTCCTCCGCCAGCTGAAGCTTTCTTT.

This clone was picked up one time. V gene TRBV7-3 combines with J gene TRBJ2-1; D possibly corresponds to TRBD1 (6 bases). V lost 0 bases and J 13 bases, leaving 16 bases between the germline ends. Per the germline V gene, CDR1 is SGHTA and CDR2 is FQGTGA. The CDR3 extends over 14 amino acids. DNA for the CDR3: TGTGCCAGCAGCTTAACGAACAGGGCGCAAGACCAGTTCTTC. Protein product: CASSLTNRAQDQFF. Combining the CDR3 with reference TRBV7-3 and TRBJ2-1 gives the whole variable domain GAGVSQTPSNKVTEKGKYVELRCDPISGHTALYWYRQSLGQGPEFLIYFQGTGAADDSGLPNDRFFAVRPEGSVSTLKIQRTERGDSAVYLCASSLTNRAQDQFFGPGTRLTVL.

The chain is built from TRBV2 and TRBJ1-1, with a weak D call TRBD1 (6 bases). Deletions cut 7 bases from V and 1 base from J, with 10 bases between. The germline CDR1 and CDR2 sequences are SNHLY and FYNNEI. This CDR3 contains 13 residues. The CDR3 reads CASTQQGNTEAFF. The CDR3 DNA is TGTGCCAGCACGCAACAGGGGAACACTGAAGCTTTCTTT.